This entry lists 19 T cell receptor beta chains sequenced from one sample in a study of T cells in Graves' hyperthyroidism and ophthalmopathy. RNA transcripts gave rise to amplified TCR beta CDR3 regions. The TCR CDR3 first-round RT-PCR relied on the HTBI primer set. Each CDR3 protein gets one entry after TCRdb re-called the multiplex PCR reads with MiXCR. The profile shows about 600,000 distinct CDR3 sequences, approximately 15% of them singletons. The sample was blood. The receptors originated from a woman aged 18-29 years with Graves' ophthalmopathy.

The chain employs TRBV4-1 and TRBJ1-6, with unresolved D. The CDR3 is 13 amino acids. Trimming stripped 1 base from V and 9 bases from J, with 7 bases between. Germline lookup yields CDR1 MGHRA and CDR2 YSYEKL. CDR3 amino acids: CASSQAGGSPLHF. CDR3 in DNA: TGCGCCAGCAGCCAAGCCGGTGGTTCACCCCTCCACTTT.

This clonotype was seen a few times. V and J are TRBV4-1 and TRBJ1-2; D perhaps matches TRBD1 (6 bases). V shed 8 bases and J shed 4 bases, with 8 bases lying between them. The CDR3 is made up of 11 amino acids. Germline-derived CDR1 and CDR2 are MGHRA and YSYEKL. CDR3 loop: CASGTTYGYTF. CDR3 DNA: TGCGCCAGCGGGACAACCTATGGCTACACCTTC.

The rearrangement uses TRBV29-1 and TRBJ1-2; 8 positions agree with TRBD1. Trimming at V came to 6 bases and at J to 7 bases, leaving 13 bases not matched to a gene. Germline values: CDR1 SQVTM, CDR2 ANQGSEA. This CDR3 has 14 residues. The CDR3 reads CSVTPGQELFGYTF. The DNA of the CDR3 is TGCAGCGTGACTCCGGGACAGGAATTATTTGGCTACACCTTC. Supplemented by reference TRBV29-1 and TRBJ1-2, the full variable domain reads SAVISQKPSRDICQRGTSLTIQCQVDSQVTMMFWYRQQPGQSLTLIATANQGSEATYESGFVIDKFPISRPNLTFSTLTVSNMSPEDSSIYLCSVTPGQELFGYTFGSGTRLTVV.

This clonotype was detected ten times or more. This chain connects TRBV15 to TRBJ2-7, with no clear D. This CDR3 comprises 13 residues. The germline V gene has CDR1 LNHNV and CDR2 YYDKDF (reference sequence). Trimming took off 0 bases at V and 5 bases at J, with 8 bases between the two ends. CDR3 coding DNA: TGTGCCACCAGCAGAGATGTGGGCAACGAGCAGTACTTC. The encoded protein is CATSRDVGNEQYF.

In its sample, this clonotype was seen many times. The chain combines TRBV12-3 or TRBV12-4 with TRBJ2-3, with 8 bases matching TRBD2. The V segment lost 10 bases and the J segment 0 bases; nucleotides outside the gene matches: 12. This CDR3 comprises 16 residues. The chain's CDR3 is CATPAGAPLSTDTQYF. The CDR3 bases are TGTGCCACCCCAGCGGGAGCCCCTCTGAGCACAGATACGCAGTATTTT.

This clonotype appeared many times. V gene TRBV6-2 or TRBV6-3 combines with J gene TRBJ2-7; D not certain. This CDR3 contains 13 residues. Germline CDR1 and CDR2: MNHEY and SVGEGT. V lost 5 bases and J lost 2, with 10 bases in between. This CDR3 reads CASSTPWAYEQYF. In nucleotides, the CDR3 is TGTGCCAGCAGTACCCCCTGGGCCTACGAGCAGTACTTC.

This clonotype was seen repeatedly, ten times or more. The rearrangement uses TRBV12-3 or TRBV12-4 and TRBJ1-1; 8 bases match TRBD1. The CDR3 consists of 14 residues. V lost 7 bases and J lost 4; bases outside the gene matches: 8. The CDR3 bases are TGTGCCAGCACCCAAGGACAGGGTATCACTGAAGCTTTCTTT. Its translation: CASTQGQGITEAFF.

This clonotype appeared many times. The chain employs TRBV30 and TRBJ2-5; D might be TRBD2 (5 bases). The V and J ends lost 3 bases and 4 bases respectively, with 15 bases between them. The CDR3 covers 14 residues. CDR1 is GTSNPN and CDR2 is SVGIG in the germline V gene (reference sequence). Here the CDR3 DNA reads TGTGCCTGGAGCGCCGGTCCTGAGGGAGAGACCCAGTACTTC. It specifies CAWSAGPEGETQYF.

This clonotype has a count of ten or more. The chain combines TRBV7-3 with TRBJ2-1; a possible D gene is TRBD1 (6 bases). The CDR3 has 13 residues. Germline V gene data show CDR1 as SGHTA and CDR2 as FQGTGA. The V and J ends lost 5 bases and 5 bases respectively, with 10 bases between them. In DNA form, the CDR3 reads TGTGCCAGCAGCCCGGGACAAAACAATGAGCAGTTCTTC. It translates to CASSPGQNNEQFF.

V is TRBV20-1 and J is TRBJ1-2; possibly TRBD1 for D (6 bases). The CDR3 sequence is 15 residues long. V lost 5 bases, J lost 4 bases, and 20 bases lay in between. In germline, CDR1 is DFQATT, CDR2 SNEGSKA (reference sequence). The CDR3 DNA reads as TGCAGTGCTGGGTTGACAGGAAGGGGTGCCTATGGCTACACCTTC. Translated, it gives CSAGLTGRGAYGYTF.

This clonotype was seen many times. The chain joins TRBV28 to TRBJ2-3; weak D call: TRBD1 (5 bases). Deletions cut 5 bases from V and 6 bases from J, with 21 bases between. The CDR3 consists of 16 residues. Germline V lookup: CDR1 MDHEN, CDR2 SYDVKM. CDR3 in amino acids: CASSPPTAWLFDTQYF. CDR3 nucleotides: TGTGCCAGCAGTCCCCCGACAGCCTGGTTATTTGATACGCAGTATTTT.

In its sample, this clonotype was seen many times. The chain has TRBV6-2 or TRBV6-3 and TRBJ2-3, with 8 nucleotides matching TRBD2. Germline CDR1 is MNHEY and CDR2 is SVGEGT. J gave up 0 bases and V 2 bases, and 10 bases lay outside the gene matches. The CDR3 consists of 18 residues. CDR3 amino acids: CASSYPTIAGKSTDTQYF. The CDR3 DNA reads as TGTGCCAGCAGTTACCCAACTATAGCGGGAAAGAGCACAGATACGCAGTATTTT.

This clonotype was counted at least ten times. The DNA for the CDR3 is TGTGCCAGCAGCTTAGCTAGCGGGGGGAGCTCCTACGAGCAGTACTTC. Its translation: CASSLASGGSSYEQYF. The rearrangement uses TRBV7-2 and TRBJ2-7, with 10 nucleotides matching TRBD2. The CDR3 loop spans 16 amino acids. The trim removed 0 bases at V and 0 bases at J, leaving 2 bases unmatched. Looked up from germline, CDR1 is SGHTA and CDR2 is FQGNSA. The variable domain in full, completed from reference TRBV7-2 and TRBJ2-7, reads GAGVSQSPSNKVTEKGKDVELRCDPISGHTALYWYRQSLGQGLEFLIYFQGNSAPDKSGLPSDRFSAERTGGSVSTLTIQRTQQEDSAVYLCASSLASGGSSYEQYFGPGTRLTVT.

The chain is built from TRBV4-1 and TRBJ2-2; weak D call: TRBD2 (5 bases). The V end lost 0 bases, the J end lost 5 bases, and 7 bases lay between the germline ends. This CDR3 has 14 residues. In germline, CDR1 is MGHRA, CDR2 YSYEKL. The CDR3 region has the DNA TGCGCCAGCAGCCAAGATCGGGAAACCGGGGAGCTGTTTTTT. Its protein is CASSQDRETGELFF.

Comments on this clonotype: It may be a read error: a sequence one base away is much more abundant. The V gene is TRBV7-9, the J gene TRBJ1-2; D is ambiguous. Trimming left V 7 bases short and J 0 bases short, with 3 bases between. The CDR3 covers 11 residues. CDR1 SEHNR and CDR2 FQNEAQ come from the germline V gene (reference sequence). This CDR3 reads CASTPNYGYTF. The CDR3 nucleotides are TGTGCCAGCACCCCTAACTATGGCTACACCTTC.

This clonotype showed up many times. V usage is TRBV5-5 and J usage is TRBJ2-7; D tentatively reads TRBD1 or TRBD2 (6 bases each). This CDR3 is built from 18 residues. Germline V lookup: CDR1 SGHKS, CDR2 YYEKEE (reference sequence). V was pared by 2 bases and J by 2 bases, with 23 bases between. CDR3 sequence reads: CASSLGLVRGRSPYEQYF. CDR3 nucleotide sequence: TGTGCCAGCAGCTTAGGGTTGGTTCGGGGGCGATCTCCCTACGAGCAGTACTTC.

The gene calls are TRBV20-1 and TRBJ2-3, with 14 bases that match TRBD2. Germline V gene sequence: CDR1 DFQATT, CDR2 SNEGSKA (reference sequence). The CDR3 contains 20 residues. The V and J ends lost 1 base and 5 bases, in that order; junction bases with no gene match: 17. In nucleotides, the CDR3 is TGCAGTGCTAGAGGGCATCGAAACAGGGGACTAGCGGGAGTACAAGATACGCAGTATTTT. Amino acid sequence: CSARGHRNRGLAGVQDTQYF.

This clonotype was counted ten times or more. V gene TRBV2 combines with J gene TRBJ2-7; 8 nucleotides match TRBD1. Unmatched junction bases numbered 9, after V lost 4 bases and J lost 4 bases. Looked up from germline, CDR1 is SNHLY and CDR2 is FYNNEI. This CDR3 has 15 amino acids. The CDR3 bases are TGTGCCAGCAGTGGCACCCCGGGACAGGAATACGAGCAGTACTTC. Amino acid sequence: CASSGTPGQEYEQYF.

This clonotype showed up just a few times. The genes are TRBV27 and TRBJ2-7; TRBD1 aligns across 10 bases. Germline-derived CDR1 and CDR2 are MNHEY and SMNVEV (reference sequence). The length of the CDR3 is 12 residues. Trimming cost V 8 bases and J 7 bases; bases outside gene matches: 5. Here the CDR3 DNA reads TGTGCCAGCGGGACAGGGGTATCAGAGCAGTACTTC. Translation gives CASGTGVSEQYF.